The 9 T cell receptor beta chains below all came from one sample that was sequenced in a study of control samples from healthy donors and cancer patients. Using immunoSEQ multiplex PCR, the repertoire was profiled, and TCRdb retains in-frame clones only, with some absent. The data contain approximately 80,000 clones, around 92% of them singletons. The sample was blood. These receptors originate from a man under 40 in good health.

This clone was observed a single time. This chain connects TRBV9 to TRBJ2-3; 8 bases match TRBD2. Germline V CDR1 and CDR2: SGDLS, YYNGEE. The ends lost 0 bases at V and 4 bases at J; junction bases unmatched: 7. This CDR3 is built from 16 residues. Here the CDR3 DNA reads TGTGCCAGCAGCGTAGAAGGACGGGGGGGGCCAGATACGCAGTATTTT. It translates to CASSVEGRGGPDTQYF.

CDR3 amino acids: CASSSGQYTGELFF. CDR3 in DNA: TGTGCCAGCAGTTCCGGGCAGTACACCGGGGAGCTGTTTTTT. The genes are TRBV27 and TRBJ2-2; no clear D. Per germline, CDR1 MNHEY and CDR2 SMNVEV (reference sequence). The ends were cut back, 4 bases at V and 3 bases at J, with 9 bases in the middle. CDR3 length: 14 amino acids.

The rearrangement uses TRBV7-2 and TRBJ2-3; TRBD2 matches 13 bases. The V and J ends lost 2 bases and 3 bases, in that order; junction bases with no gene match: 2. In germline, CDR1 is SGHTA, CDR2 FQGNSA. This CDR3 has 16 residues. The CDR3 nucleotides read TGTGCCAGCAGCTTAAGACTAGCGGGGGGAACAGATACGCAGTATTTT. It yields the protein CASSLRLAGGTDTQYF.

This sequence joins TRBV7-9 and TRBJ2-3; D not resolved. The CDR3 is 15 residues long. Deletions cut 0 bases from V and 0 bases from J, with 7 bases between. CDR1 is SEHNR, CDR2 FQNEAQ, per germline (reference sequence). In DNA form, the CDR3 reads TGTGCCAGCAGCTTAGCGCTACCTAGCACAGATACGCAGTATTTT. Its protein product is CASSLALPSTDTQYF.

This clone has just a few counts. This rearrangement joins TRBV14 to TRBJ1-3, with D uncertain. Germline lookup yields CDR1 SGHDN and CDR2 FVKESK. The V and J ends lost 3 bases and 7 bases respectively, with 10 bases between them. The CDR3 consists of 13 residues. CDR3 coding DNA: TGTGCCAGCAGCCACTTCCAGAGCAACACCATATATTTT. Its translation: CASSHFQSNTIYF.

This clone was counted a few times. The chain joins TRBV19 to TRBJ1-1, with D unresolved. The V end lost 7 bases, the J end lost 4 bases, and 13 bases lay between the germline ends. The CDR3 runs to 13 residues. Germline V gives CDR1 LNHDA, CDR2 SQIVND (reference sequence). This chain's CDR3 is CASNRLRGTEAFF. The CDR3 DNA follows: TGTGCCAGTAATAGGTTGAGAGGCACTGAAGCTTTCTTT.

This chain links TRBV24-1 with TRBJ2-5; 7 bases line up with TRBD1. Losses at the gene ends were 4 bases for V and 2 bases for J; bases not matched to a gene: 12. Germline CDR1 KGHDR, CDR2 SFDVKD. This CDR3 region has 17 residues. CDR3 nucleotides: TGTGCCACCAGTGACTACGCGACAGGGTCCTCACAAGAGACCCAGTACTTC. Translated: CATSDYATGSSQETQYF.

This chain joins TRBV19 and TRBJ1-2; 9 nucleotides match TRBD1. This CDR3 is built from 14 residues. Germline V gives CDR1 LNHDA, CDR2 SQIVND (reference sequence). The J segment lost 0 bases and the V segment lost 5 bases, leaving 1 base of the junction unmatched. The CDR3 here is CASSRDRANYGYTF. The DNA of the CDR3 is TGTGCCAGTAGTCGGGACAGGGCTAACTATGGCTACACCTTC.

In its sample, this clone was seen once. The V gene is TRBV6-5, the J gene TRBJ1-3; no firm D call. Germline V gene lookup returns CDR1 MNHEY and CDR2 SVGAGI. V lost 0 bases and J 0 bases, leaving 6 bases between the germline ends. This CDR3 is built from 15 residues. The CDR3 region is CASSYSKSSGNTIYF. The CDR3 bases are TGTGCCAGCAGTTACTCGAAGAGCTCTGGAAACACCATATATTTT.